This T cell receptor (beta chain) appears in the sequencing data of a study of blood T cells in healthy people across ages (dated by TCRdb to between 2014 and 2016). For the study in its entirety: In model experiments, template switching captured about one uniquely barcoded TCR beta cDNA molecule for every two T cells. For two donors (one aged 18 to 30 and one aged 80 or older), the study analyzed two additional independent replicas of 1 million unique cDNA reads from the same blood draw. To avoid experimental bias, donors of different ages were distributed randomly across sequencing lanes. Using deep sequencing normalized with unique cDNA molecular identifiers, the study measured how TCR beta repertoire diversity changes with age. The donors were split into four age groups: young (average 16 years), middle-aged (39), aged (approximately 60) and long-lived (roughly 77). On the study overall, not on this receptor specifically: Because donor CMV infection status was unknown, age-related changes in expanded clonotypes were potentially confounded. Compared with the aged group, more naive CD4+ T cells, fewer expanded clones and increased TCR diversity were shown by the long-lived group, suggesting age selection. There was a strong correlation between observed TCR beta diversity and the percentage of naive T cells measured by flow cytometry. Conclusive comparison of naive and antigen-experienced compartments was prevented by the profiling of bulk unsorted PBMCs. Estimates of total diversity based on one million sequenced T cells were considered lower bounds and underestimates. As age increased, observed TCR beta diversity per million T cells dropped in a roughly linear way, and a significant reduction was already evident by age roughly 40.

Donors were a few dozen systemically healthy Caucasian individuals from Russia aged 6 to 90 years. Approximately 9.3 milliliters of peripheral blood were drawn from each donor into EDTA-treated Vacutainer tubes. Ficoll-Paque density-gradient centrifugation was used to isolate PBMCs, with at least 6 million obtained per sample. Total RNA, at least 6 micrograms per sample, was extracted from PBMCs with Trizol reagent. For every donor, an aliquot of PBMCs went through flow cytometry to measure the percentages of naive CD45RAhigh/CD27high T cells. Concerning this clonotype: Its antigen target is currently unknown. No much larger clonotype is one base removed from it; base qualities were not supplied.

CDR1 and CDR2, per the germline V gene (reference sequence), are DFQATT and SNEGSKA. Between the V and J ends, shortened by 6 bases and 0 bases respectively, the junction contains 17 bases. The CDR3 spans 15 residues, from the cysteine through the phenylalanine. Only CDR3 DNA remains: 45 bases, in frame from the first base. The library was made by 5' RACE. Sequencing used an Illumina HiSeq 2500. A second roughly 7 to 11 cycle PCR used a sample-barcoded 5' primer and a J-beta primer mix. A unique molecular identifier was introduced onto each TCR beta cDNA molecule by a template-switch 5' adaptor carrying 12 random nucleotides. Each sample yielded at least 3 million CDR3-containing paired-end reads. First-strand cDNA synthesis was performed from all RNA using the Mint cDNA synthesis kit, with priming by a TRBC-specific oligonucleotide. All cDNA was treated with uracil-DNA glycosylase and then went through a first 18-cycle PCR with the universal primers M1SS and BC2_uni_R. Per the source publication's procedure: Each sample was normalized by randomly selecting 1 million high-quality reads, each carrying a distinct molecular identifier. Reads with shared molecular identifiers were discarded instead of being binned into consensus sequences. MiTCR, set to a Q25 quality threshold and the strictest error-elimination algorithm, was used for CDR3 identification, clonotype clustering and error correction. A nonparametric unseen species model using Euler transformation provided a lower-bound estimate of total TCR beta diversity. The public reads were reprocessed in TCRdb via fastp at Q25 and MiXCR, keeping in-frame beta chains. Rows with a matching CDR3 protein are joined into one entry that keeps the most common DNA and genes. TCRdb, not the authors, supplied the V and J calls. The sample yields roughly 900,000 distinct CDR3 sequences; 25% to 30% were counted once. 17% of the sample is in the top ten clones.

The chain was built from TRBV20-1 and TRBJ1-1, and TRBD1 may be the D gene, going by 5 matching bases. Source material: blood. This TCR was recovered from a woman at least 80 years old in good health. The CDR3 amino acid sequence is: CSALRGDTMNTEAFF. In nucleotides, the sequence is TGCAGTGCGCTGCGAGGGGATACTATGAACACTGAAGCTTTCTTT.